The clone carrying this TCR beta chain was picked up a small number of times. A second PCR of 7 to 11 cycles used a sample-barcoded 5' primer and a J-beta primer mix. TCRdb called the 5' RACE reads again in MiXCR, with one record for every CDR3 protein. Of more than 800,000 distinct CDR3 sequences in the sample, around 43% were seen once. CDR1 LGHDT and CDR2 YNNKEL come from the germline V gene (reference sequence). There are 16 residues in the CDR3. With V trimmed by 4 bases and J by 5 bases, 11 bases remained unmatched. These data belong to a study of blood T cells in healthy people across ages. The chain is built from TRBV3-1 and TRBJ2-5; 9 positions agree with TRBD2. The source is a woman aged 55-70 years in good health. Sequences were obtained from blood. This CDR3 reads CASSLLGSGSDETQYF. In nucleotides, the CDR3 is TGTGCCAGCAGCCTCCTTGGTAGCGGGAGTGATGAGACCCAGTACTTC.